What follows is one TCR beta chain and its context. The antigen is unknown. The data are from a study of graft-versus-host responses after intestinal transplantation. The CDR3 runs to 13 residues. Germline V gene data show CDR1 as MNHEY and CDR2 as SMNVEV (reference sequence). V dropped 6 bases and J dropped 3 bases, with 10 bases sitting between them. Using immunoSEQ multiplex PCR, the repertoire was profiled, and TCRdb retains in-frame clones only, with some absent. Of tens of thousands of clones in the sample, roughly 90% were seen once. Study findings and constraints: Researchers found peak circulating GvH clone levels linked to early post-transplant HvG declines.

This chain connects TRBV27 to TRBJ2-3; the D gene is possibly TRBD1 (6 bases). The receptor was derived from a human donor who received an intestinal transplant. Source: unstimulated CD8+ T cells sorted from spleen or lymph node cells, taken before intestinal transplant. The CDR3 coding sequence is TGTGCCAGCAGGCTACAGGGAACAGATACGCAGTATTTT. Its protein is CASRLQGTDTQYF.